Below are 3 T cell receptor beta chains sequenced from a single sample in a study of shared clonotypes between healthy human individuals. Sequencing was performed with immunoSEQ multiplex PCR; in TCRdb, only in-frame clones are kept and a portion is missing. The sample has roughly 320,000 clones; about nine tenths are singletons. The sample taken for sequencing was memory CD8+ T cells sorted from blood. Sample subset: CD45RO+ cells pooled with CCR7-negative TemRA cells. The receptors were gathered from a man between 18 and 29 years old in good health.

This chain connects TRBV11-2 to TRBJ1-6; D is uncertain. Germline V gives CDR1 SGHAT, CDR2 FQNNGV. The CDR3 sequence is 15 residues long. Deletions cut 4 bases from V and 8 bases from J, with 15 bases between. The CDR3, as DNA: TGTGCCAGCAGCTCTGCAGAGGAATTGTATTCACCCCTCCACTTT. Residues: CASSSAEELYSPLHF. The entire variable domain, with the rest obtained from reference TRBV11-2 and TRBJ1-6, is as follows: EAGVAQSPRYKIIEKRQSVAFWCNPISGHATLYWYQQILGQGPKLLIQFQNNGVVDDSQLPKDRFSAERLKGVDSTLKIQPAKLEDSAVYLCASSSAEELYSPLHFGNGTRLTVT.

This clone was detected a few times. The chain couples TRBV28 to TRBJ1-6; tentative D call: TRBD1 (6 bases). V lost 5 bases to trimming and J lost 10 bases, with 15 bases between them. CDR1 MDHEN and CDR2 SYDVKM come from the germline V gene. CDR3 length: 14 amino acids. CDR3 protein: CASSPGGIGSPLHF. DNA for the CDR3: TGTGCCAGCAGTCCCGGGGGCATAGGGTCACCCCTCCACTTT.

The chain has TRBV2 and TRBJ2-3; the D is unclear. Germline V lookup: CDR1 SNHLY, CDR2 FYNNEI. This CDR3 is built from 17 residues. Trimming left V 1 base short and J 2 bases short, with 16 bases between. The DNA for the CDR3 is TGTGCCAGCAGTGAAGACCTGCTTGCGGAGCTCACAGATACGCAGTATTTT. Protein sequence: CASSEDLLAELTDTQYF.